Sequencing of this T cell receptor (beta chain) was carried out in a study of T cell responses to AZD1222 COVID-19 vaccine. Whole-study results and caveats: Receipt of two AZD1222 doses was followed by a rise in Spike-specific TCR breadth and depth. Females made up more of the donors, who were largely white British, and clonal diversity may have come out too low. Among AZD1222 vaccinees, only six or seven were seropositive at baseline.

About this clone itself: Its cognate antigen is unknown.

The germline CDR1 and CDR2 sequences are MDHEN and SYDVKM. The CDR3 is 12 residues long. V lost 8 bases, J lost 1 base, and 8 bases lay in between. Profiling relied on immunoSEQ multiplex PCR, and the TCRdb table lists in-frame clones only, not all of them. The sample records roughly 140,000 clones, under 95% being singletons. The sample consisted of peripheral blood, taken on day 0 of AZD1222 vaccination. This TCR was recovered from an adult in good health. This chain joins TRBV28 and TRBJ1-1; D uncertain. The CDR3, as DNA: TGTGCCAGCGTTGCAGGGAACACTGAAGCTTTCTTT. As protein: CASVAGNTEAFF.